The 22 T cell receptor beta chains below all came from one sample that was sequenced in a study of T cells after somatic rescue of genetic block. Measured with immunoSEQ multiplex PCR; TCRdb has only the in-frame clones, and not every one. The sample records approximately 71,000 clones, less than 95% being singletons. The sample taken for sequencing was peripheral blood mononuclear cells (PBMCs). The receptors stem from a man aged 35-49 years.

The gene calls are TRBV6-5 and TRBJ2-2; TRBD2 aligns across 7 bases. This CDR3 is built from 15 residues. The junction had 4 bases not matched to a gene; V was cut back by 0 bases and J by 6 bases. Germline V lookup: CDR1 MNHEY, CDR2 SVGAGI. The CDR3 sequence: CASSYSGGRAGELFF. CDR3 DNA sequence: TGTGCCAGCAGTTACTCGGGAGGGCGTGCCGGGGAGCTGTTTTTT.

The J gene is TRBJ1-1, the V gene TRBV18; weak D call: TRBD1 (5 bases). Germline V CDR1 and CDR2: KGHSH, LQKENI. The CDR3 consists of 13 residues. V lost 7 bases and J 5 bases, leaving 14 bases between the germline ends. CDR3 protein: CASLPDRKTEAFF. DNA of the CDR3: TGTGCCAGCTTGCCCGACAGAAAAACTGAAGCTTTCTTT.

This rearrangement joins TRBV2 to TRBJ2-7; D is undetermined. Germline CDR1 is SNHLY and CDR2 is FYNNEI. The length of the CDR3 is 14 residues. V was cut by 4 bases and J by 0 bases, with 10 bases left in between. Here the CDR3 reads CASSAGSLSYEQYF. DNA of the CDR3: TGTGCCAGCAGTGCCGGCAGCCTCTCCTACGAGCAGTACTTC.

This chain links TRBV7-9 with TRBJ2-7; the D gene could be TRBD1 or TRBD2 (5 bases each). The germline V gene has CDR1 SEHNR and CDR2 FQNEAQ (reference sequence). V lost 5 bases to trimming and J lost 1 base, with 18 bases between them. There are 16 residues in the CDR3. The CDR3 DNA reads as TGTGCCAGCAGCCCGGGGTGGGGCCGTCGTTCCTACGAGCAGTACTTC. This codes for CASSPGWGRRSYEQYF.

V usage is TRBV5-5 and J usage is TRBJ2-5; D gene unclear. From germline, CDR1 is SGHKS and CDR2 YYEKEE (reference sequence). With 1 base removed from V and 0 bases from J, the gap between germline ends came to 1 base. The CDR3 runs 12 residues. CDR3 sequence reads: CASSLNQETQYF. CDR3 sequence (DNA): TGTGCCAGCAGCTTGAACCAAGAGACCCAGTACTTC. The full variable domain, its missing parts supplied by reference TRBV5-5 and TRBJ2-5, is DAGVTQSPTHLIKTRGQQVTLRCSPISGHKSVSWYQQVLGQGPQFIFQYYEKEERGRGNFPDRFSARQFPNYSSELNVNALLLGDSALYLCASSLNQETQYFGPGTRLLVL.

Here the CDR3 DNA reads TGTGCCAGCAGCGACCAGGTTTCCGAGCAGTACTTC. As protein: CASSDQVSEQYF. The chain links TRBV7-9 to TRBJ2-7; D is unclear. The V gene lost 5 bases and the J gene lost 6 bases, with 11 bases spanning the gap. Germline V gives CDR1 SEHNR, CDR2 FQNEAQ (reference sequence). CDR3 length: 12 amino acids.

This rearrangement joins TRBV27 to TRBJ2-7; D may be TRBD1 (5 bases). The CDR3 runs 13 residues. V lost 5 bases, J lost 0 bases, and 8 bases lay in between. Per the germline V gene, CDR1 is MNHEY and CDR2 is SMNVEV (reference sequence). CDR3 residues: CASSQDNSYEQYF. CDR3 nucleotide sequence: TGTGCCAGCAGTCAGGACAACTCCTACGAGCAGTACTTC.

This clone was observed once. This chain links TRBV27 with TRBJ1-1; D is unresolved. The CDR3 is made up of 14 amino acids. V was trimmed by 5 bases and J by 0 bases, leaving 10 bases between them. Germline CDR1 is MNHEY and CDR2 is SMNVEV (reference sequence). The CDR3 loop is CASSARSMNTEAFF. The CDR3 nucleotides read TGTGCCAGCAGTGCCCGCTCCATGAACACTGAAGCTTTCTTT.

CDR3 DNA: TGTGCCAGCAGCCCCCGCGAAGGGGGCAACACGCAGTATTTT. It yields the protein CASSPREGGNTQYF. The chain carries TRBV9 and TRBJ2-3, with 7 bases that match TRBD1. The CDR3 has 14 residues. V dropped 4 bases and J dropped 9; count of bases not matched to a gene: 11. Per germline, CDR1 SGDLS and CDR2 YYNGEE.

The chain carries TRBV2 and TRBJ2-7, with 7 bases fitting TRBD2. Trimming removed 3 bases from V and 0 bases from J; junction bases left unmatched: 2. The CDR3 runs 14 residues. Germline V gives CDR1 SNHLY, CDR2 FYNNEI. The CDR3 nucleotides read TGTGCCAGCAGTGAGGGAGGGCACTCCTACGAGCAGTACTTC. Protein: CASSEGGHSYEQYF.

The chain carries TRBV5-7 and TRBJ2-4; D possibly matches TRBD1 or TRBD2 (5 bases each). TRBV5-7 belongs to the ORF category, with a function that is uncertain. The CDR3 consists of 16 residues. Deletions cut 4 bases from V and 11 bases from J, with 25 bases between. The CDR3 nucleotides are TGTGCCAGCAGCAGGGGTACTGAAATGAGTAGGGACGTTCAGTACTTC. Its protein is CASSRGTEMSRDVQYF.

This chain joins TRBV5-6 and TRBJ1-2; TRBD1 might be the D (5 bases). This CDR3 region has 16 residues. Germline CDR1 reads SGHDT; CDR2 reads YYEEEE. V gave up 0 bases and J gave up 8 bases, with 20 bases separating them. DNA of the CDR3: TGTGCCAGCAGCTTGGTGGGGGAAAGGGCGCTATGGGGCTACACCTTC. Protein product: CASSLVGERALWGYTF. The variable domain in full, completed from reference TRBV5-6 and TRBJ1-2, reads DAGVTQSPTHLIKTRGQQVTLRCSPKSGHDTVSWYQQALGQGPQFIFQYYEEEERQRGNFPDRFSGHQFPNYSSELNVNALLLGDSALYLCASSLVGERALWGYTFGSGTRLTVV.

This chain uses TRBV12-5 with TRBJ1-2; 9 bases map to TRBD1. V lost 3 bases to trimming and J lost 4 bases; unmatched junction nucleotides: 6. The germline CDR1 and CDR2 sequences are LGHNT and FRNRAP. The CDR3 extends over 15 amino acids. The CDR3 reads CASGLTGGATYGYTF. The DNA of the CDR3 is TGTGCTAGTGGTTTAACAGGGGGCGCAACCTATGGCTACACCTTC.

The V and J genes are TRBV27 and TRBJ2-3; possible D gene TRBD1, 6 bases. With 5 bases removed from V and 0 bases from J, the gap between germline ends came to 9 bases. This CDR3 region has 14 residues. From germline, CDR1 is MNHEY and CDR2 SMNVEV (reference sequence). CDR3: CASSEQGSTDTQYF. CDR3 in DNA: TGTGCCAGCAGTGAACAGGGTAGCACAGATACGCAGTATTTT.

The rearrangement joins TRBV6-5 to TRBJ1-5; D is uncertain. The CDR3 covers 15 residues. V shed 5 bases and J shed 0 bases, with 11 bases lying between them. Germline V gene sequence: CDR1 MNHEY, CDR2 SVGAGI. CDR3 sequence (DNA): TGTGCCAGCAGTCCCGGTCAGAATAGCAATCAGCCCCAGCATTTT. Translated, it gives CASSPGQNSNQPQHF.

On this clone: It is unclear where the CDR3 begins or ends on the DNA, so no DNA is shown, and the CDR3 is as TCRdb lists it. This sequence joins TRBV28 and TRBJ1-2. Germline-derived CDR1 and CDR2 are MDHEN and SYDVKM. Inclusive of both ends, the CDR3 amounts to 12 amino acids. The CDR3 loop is CASSSSRHGYTF.

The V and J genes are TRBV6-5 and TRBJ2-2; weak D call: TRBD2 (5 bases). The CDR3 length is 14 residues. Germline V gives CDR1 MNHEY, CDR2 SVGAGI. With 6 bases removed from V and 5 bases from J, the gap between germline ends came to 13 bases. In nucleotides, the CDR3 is TGTGCCAGCAGCCCACCGGGGAGAACCGGGGAGCTGTTTTTT. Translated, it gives CASSPPGRTGELFF.

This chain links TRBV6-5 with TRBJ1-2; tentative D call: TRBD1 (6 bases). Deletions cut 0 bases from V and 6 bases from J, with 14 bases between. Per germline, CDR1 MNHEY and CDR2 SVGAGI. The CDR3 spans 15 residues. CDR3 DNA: TGTGCCAGCAGTTACTCCGGCAGGGGCGGAGATGGCTACACCTTC. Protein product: CASSYSGRGGDGYTF.

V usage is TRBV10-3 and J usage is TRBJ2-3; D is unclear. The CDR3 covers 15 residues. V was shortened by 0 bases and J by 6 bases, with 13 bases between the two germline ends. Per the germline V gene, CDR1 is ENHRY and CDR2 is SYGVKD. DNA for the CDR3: TGTGCCATCAGTGAGTCGAATACCGTATCGGATACGCAGTATTTT. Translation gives CAISESNTVSDTQYF.

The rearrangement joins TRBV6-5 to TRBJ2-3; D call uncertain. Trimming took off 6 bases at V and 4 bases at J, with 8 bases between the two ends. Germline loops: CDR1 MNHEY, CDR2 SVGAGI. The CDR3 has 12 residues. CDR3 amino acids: CASSDNADTQYF. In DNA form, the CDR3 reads TGTGCCAGCAGCGACAACGCAGATACGCAGTATTTT.

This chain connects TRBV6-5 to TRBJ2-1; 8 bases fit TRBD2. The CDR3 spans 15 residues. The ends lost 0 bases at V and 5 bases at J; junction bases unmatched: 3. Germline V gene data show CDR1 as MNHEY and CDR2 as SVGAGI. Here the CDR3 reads CASSYSPGGNNEQFF. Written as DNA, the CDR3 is TGTGCCAGCAGTTACTCCCCGGGGGGGAACAATGAGCAGTTCTTC.

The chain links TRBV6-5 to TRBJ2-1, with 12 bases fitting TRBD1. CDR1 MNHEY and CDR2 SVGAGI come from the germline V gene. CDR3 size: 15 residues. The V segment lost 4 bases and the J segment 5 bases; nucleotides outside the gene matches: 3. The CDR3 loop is CASSSGTGGNNEQFF. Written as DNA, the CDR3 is TGTGCCAGCAGTTCCGGGACAGGGGGCAACAATGAGCAGTTCTTC.